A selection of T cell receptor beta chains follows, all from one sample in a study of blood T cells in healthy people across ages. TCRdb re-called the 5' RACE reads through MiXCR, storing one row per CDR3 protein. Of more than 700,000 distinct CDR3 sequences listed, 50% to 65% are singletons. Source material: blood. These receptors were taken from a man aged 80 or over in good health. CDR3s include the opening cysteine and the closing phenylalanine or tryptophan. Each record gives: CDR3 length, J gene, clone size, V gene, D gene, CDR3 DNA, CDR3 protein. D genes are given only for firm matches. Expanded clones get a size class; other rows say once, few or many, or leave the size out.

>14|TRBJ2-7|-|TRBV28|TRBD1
TGTGCCAGCAGTTTAACGGGACAGGGCTACGAGCAGTACTTC
CASSLTGQGYEQYF
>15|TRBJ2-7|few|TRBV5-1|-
TGCGCCAGCAGCTTGGACTCACTAGTCCGGTACGAGCAGTACTTC
CASSLDSLVRYEQYF
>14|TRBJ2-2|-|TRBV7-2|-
TGTGCCAGCAGCCGCGAGCGGTACACCGGGGAGCTGTTTTTT
CASSRERYTGELFF
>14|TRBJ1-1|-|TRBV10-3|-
TGTGCCATCAGAGGACAGAACATGAACACTGAAGCTTTCTTT
CAIRGQNMNTEAFF
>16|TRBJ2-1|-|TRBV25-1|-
TGTGCCAGCAGTGAATTCCCGAGACTAGTGGAGAGGGAGCAGTTCTTC
CASSEFPRLVEREQFF
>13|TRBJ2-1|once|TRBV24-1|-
TGTGCCACCAGTGATCGTACGGCGTCTGAGCAGTTCTTC
CATSDRTASEQFF
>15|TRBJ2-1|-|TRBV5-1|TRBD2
TGCGCCAGCAGCCTAGTAGGACTAGCTTCCAATGAGCAGTTCTTC
CASSLVGLASNEQFF
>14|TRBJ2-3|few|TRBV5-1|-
TGCGCCAGCAGCTTGATCCAGGGAACAGATACGCAGTATTTT
CASSLIQGTDTQYF
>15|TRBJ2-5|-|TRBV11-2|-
TGTGCCAGCAGCTTTGGAGGGGGGGTCCAGGAGACCCAGTACTTC
CASSFGGGVQETQYF
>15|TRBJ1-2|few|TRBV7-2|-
TGTGCCAGCAGCTTAGTCCCCCGGGCAGTTGGGGGCTACACCTTC
CASSLVPRAVGGYTF
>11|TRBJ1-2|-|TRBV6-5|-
TGTGCCAGCAGTTGGGGGAGTAGCTACACCTTC
CASSWGSSYTF
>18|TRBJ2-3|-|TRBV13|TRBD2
TGTGCCAGCAGCCATACCATGGGGACTAGCGGGAGTGAGAGATACGCGTATTTT
CASSHTMGTSGSERYAYF
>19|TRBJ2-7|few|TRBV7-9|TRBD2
TGTGCCAGCAGCACCTCGGGACTAGCGGGAGGGCCCAGATCCTACGAGCAGTACTTC
CASSTSGLAGGPRSYEQYF
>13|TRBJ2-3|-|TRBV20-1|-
TGCAGTGCTAGCAGGCAGACTCTGGATACGCAGTATTTT
CSASRQTLDTQYF
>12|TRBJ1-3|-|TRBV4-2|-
TGTGCCAGCAGCCCCGGGCGGAACACCATATATTTT
CASSPGRNTIYF
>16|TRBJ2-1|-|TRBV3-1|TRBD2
TGTGCCAGCAGCTCCGGGACTAGCGAGAGTTACAATGAGCAGTTCTTC
CASSSGTSESYNEQFF
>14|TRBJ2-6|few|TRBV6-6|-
TGTGCCACCTTACAGGGCTCTGGGGCCAACGTCCTGACTTTC
CATLQGSGANVLTF
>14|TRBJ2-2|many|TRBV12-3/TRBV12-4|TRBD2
TGTGCCAGCAGGCCCGGGACTAGCTCCGGGGAGCTGTTTTTT
CASRPGTSSGELFF
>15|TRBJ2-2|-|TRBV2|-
TGTGCCAGCAGTGACCACGGAGCGAACACCGGGGAGCTGTTTTTT
CASSDHGANTGELFF
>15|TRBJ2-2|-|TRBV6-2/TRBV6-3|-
TGTGCCAGCAGTTATCTGGGGATAGGGACCGGGGAGCTGTTTTTT
CASSYLGIGTGELFF
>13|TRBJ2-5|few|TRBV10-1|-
TGCGCCAGCAGTCGGACGGAACAAGAGACCCAGTACTTC
CASSRTEQETQYF
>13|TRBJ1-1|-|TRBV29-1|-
TGCAGCGTGGCCGGGGTCATGAATACTGAAGCTTTCTTT
CSVAGVMNTEAFF
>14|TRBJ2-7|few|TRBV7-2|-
TGTGCCAGCAGCTTAGTTATAGGGTACTACGAGCAGTACTTC
CASSLVIGYYEQYF
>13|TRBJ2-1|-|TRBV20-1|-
TGCAGTGCTCCCCAATTTTCGTACAATGAGCAGTTCTTC
CSAPQFSYNEQFF
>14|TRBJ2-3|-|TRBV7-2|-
TGTGCCAGCAGCCCCAGGGCGCGCCCAGATACGCAGTATTTT
CASSPRARPDTQYF
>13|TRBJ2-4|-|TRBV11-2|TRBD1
TGTGCCAGCAGCTCCGGACAGGGAAACATTCAGTACTTC
CASSSGQGNIQYF
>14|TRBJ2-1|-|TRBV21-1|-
TGTGCCAGCAGCAAAGACGAACTAGCGGGAATTTTGTTCTTC
CASSKDELAGILFF
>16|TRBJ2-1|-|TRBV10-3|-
TGTGCCCTCAGTGAGGGTTCCCTTAGGGTTTACAATGAGCAGTTCTTC
CALSEGSLRVYNEQFF
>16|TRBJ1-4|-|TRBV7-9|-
TGTGCCAGCAGCGGACGGGACGTCCGGAGGGGTGAAAAACTGTTTTTT
CASSGRDVRRGEKLFF
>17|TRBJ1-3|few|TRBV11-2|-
TGTGCCAGCAGCCCCGAGGGAACTCGGCCCTCTGGAAACACCATATATTTT
CASSPEGTRPSGNTIYF
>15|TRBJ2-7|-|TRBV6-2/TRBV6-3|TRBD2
TGTGCCAGCAGTTACCGCGGGAGGGCCTACAATGAGCAGTACTTC
CASSYRGRAYNEQYF
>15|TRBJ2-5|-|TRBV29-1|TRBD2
TGCAGCGTTCCCTTCCCAGCGGGAGTACGAGAGACCCAGTACTTC
CSVPFPAGVRETQYF
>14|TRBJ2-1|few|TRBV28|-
TGTGCCAGCGTTGGGGCAGTCGGGAACAATGAGCAGTTCTTC
CASVGAVGNNEQFF
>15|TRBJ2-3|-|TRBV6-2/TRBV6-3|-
TGTGCCAGCAGCCGAGACAGGCCGGCGGGAGATACGCAGTATTTT
CASSRDRPAGDTQYF
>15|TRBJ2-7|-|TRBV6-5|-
TGTGCCAGCAATTACTCCCCGTTGGGGACTTACGAGCAGTACTTC
CASNYSPLGTYEQYF
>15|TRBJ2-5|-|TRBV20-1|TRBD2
TGCAGTGCTAGAGATCCGACTAGCGGGCGTCAGGAGCAGTACTTC
CSARDPTSGRQEQYF
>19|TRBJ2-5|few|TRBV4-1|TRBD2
TGCGCCAGCAGCCAAGAATCCCTCCAAAGACTAGCGGGAGTGGAGACCCAGTACTTC
CASSQESLQRLAGVETQYF
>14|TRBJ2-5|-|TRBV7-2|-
TGTGCCAGCAGCCTCCTCACTAGAGAGGAGACCCAGTACTTC
CASSLLTREETQYF
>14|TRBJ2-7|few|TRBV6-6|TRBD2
TGTGCCAGCAGTTACTACGCGGGAGGCTACGAGCAGTACTTC
CASSYYAGGYEQYF
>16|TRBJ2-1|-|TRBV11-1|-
TGTGCCAGCAACTTAGGTGGGCCCCGAGGTGGCAATGAGCAGTTCTTC
CASNLGGPRGGNEQFF
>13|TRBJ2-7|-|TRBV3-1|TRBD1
TGTGCCAGCAGCCAACTGACAGGGCGCGAGCAGTACTTC
CASSQLTGREQYF
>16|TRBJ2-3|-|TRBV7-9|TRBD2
TGTGCCAGCAGCCCGCGCGTTAGCGGGGTTCACAGATACGCGTATTTT
CASSPRVSGVHRYAYF
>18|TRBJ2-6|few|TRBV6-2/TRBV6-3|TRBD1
TGTGCCAGCAGTTACTGGGGGACAGCTGACCCTGGGGCCAACGTCCTGACTTTC
CASSYWGTADPGANVLTF
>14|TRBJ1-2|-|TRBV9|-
TGTGCCAGCAGCGTAGCCGGGGCTAACTATGGCTACACCTTC
CASSVAGANYGYTF
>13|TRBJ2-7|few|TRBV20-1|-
TGCAGTGCTATCTTAAAGGACACCTACGAGCAGTACTTC
CSAILKDTYEQYF
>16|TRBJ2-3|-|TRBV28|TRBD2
TGTGCCAGCAGTTTACCGGTTGGCAGGGAGGGAAATACGCAGTATTTT
CASSLPVGREGNTQYF
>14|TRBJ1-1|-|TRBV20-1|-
TGCAGTGCTAGAGACCCTACAGGGACCCCTGAAGCTTTCTTT
CSARDPTGTPEAFF
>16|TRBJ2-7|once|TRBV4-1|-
TGCGCCAGCAGCCAGCCGACCGTCTCAGATCGCTACGAGCAGTACTTC
CASSQPTVSDRYEQYF